Following are 8 T cell receptor beta chains from one sample sequenced in a study of T cells in Graves' hyperthyroidism and ophthalmopathy. RNA transcripts were the template for amplifying TCR beta CDR3 regions. When the TCR CDR3 underwent first-round RT-PCR, the HTBI primer set was used. Via MiXCR, TCRdb re-called the multiplex PCR reads, giving one row per CDR3 protein. The data contain about 280,000 distinct CDR3 sequences, about 25% of them seen just once; the ten biggest clones take up 25% to 30%. The sequencing input was blood. Source of these receptors: a man in his forties with Graves' hyperthyroidism that later progressed to Graves' ophthalmopathy.

The chain carries TRBV12-3 or TRBV12-4 and TRBJ2-7; no clear D. There are 12 residues in the CDR3. Trimming shortened V by 8 bases and J by 1 base, and 9 bases separated the two germline ends. The CDR3 loop reads CASAPGSYEQYF. CDR3 coding DNA: TGTGCCAGCGCGCCGGGTTCCTACGAGCAGTACTTC.

The sample holds many counts of this clonotype. CDR3 sequence reads: CSASPGHGLNTEAFF. The CDR3 region has the DNA TGCAGTGCGAGCCCGGGACACGGGTTGAACACTGAAGCTTTCTTT. The chain recombines TRBV20-1 with TRBJ1-1, with D maybe TRBD1 (6 bases). Germline-derived CDR1 and CDR2 are DFQATT and SNEGSKA (reference sequence). The CDR3 totals 15 residues. V lost 6 bases and J 0 bases, leaving 17 bases between the germline ends.

The chain recombines TRBV6-2 or TRBV6-3 with TRBJ1-1; D is ambiguous. Germline CDR1 is MNHEY and CDR2 is SVGEGT. Between the trimmed V and J ends, which lost 4 bases and 0 bases, there was a span of 18 bases. This CDR3 spans 17 amino acids. The CDR3 DNA sequence: TGTGCCAGCAGTTTTGACCCCCAGGTCTACATGAACACTGAAGCTTTCTTT. As protein: CASSFDPQVYMNTEAFF.

This clonotype was observed at least ten times. The chain recombines TRBV20-1 with TRBJ1-1; the D is unclear. V shed 0 bases and J shed 8 bases, with 10 bases lying between them. CDR1 is DFQATT and CDR2 is SNEGSKA in the germline V gene (reference sequence). The CDR3 has 12 residues. The CDR3, as DNA: TGCAGTGCTAGAGATAGGACCCGGGAAGCTTTCTTT. Protein sequence: CSARDRTREAFF.

The sample holds many counts of this clonotype. The rearrangement links TRBV27 to TRBJ2-3, with D unclear. The CDR3 has 14 amino acids. Trimming removed 5 bases from V and 6 bases from J, with 15 bases in between. Germline assignment: CDR1 MNHEY and CDR2 SMNVEV (reference sequence). The CDR3: CASSLLSIPDTQYF. The CDR3 DNA reads TGTGCCAGCAGTCTCCTATCCATACCGGATACGCAGTATTTT.

This clonotype was picked up many times. The rearrangement uses TRBV6-7 and TRBJ2-2, with D possibly matching TRBD2 (5 bases). TRBV6-7 is an open reading frame whose function is uncertain. The V and J ends lost 6 bases and 8 bases respectively, with 7 bases between them. This CDR3 has 11 amino acids. In DNA, the CDR3 is TGTGCCAGCAGGGAGGTTGGGGAGCTGTTTTTT. Translation: CASREVGELFF.

In this sample, this clonotype turned up many times. The rearrangement joins TRBV30 to TRBJ2-6, with TRBD1 matching 7 bases. V shed 2 bases, J shed 0 bases, and the junction held 7 bases outside the gene matches. The CDR3 is 17 amino acids. Per the germline V gene, CDR1 is GTSNPN and CDR2 is SVGIG (reference sequence). The CDR3 loop reads CAWSPQTGHSGANVLTF. CDR3 in DNA: TGTGCCTGGAGTCCCCAGACAGGGCACTCTGGGGCCAACGTCCTGACTTTC.

There are many counts of this clonotype. J is TRBJ2-2 and V is TRBV15; no firm D call. CDR3 length equals 13 residues. The V and J ends lost 0 bases and 5 bases respectively, with 4 bases between them. Germline CDR1 and CDR2: LNHNV and YYDKDF (reference sequence). The CDR3, as DNA: TGTGCCACCAGCAGAGATCGGACCGGGGAGCTGTTTTTT. This codes for CATSRDRTGELFF.